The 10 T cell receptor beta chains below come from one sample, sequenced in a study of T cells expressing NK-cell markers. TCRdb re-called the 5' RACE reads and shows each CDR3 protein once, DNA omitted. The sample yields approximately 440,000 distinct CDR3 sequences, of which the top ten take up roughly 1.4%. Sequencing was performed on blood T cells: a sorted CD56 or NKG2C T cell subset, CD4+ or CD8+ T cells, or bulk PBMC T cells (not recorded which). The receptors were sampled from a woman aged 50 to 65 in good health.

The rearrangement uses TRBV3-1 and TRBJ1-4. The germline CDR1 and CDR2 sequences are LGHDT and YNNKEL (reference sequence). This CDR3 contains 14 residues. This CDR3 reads CASSPRGLNEKLFF.

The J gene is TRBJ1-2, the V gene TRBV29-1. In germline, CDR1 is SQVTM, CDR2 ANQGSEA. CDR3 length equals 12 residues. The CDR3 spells CSATTANYGYTF.

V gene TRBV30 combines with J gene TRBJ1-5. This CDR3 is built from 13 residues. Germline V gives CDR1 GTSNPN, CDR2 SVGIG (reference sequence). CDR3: CAWSEFWEGPQHF.

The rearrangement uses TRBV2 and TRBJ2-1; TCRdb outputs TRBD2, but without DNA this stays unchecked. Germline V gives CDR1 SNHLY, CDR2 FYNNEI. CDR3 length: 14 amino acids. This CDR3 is CASFGPRVNNEQFF.

CDR3 in amino acids: CASSGEATYNEQFF. This chain connects TRBV19 to TRBJ2-1; TCRdb names TRBD2, which stays unverified in the absence of DNA. The germline V gene has CDR1 LNHDA and CDR2 SQIVND (reference sequence). The CDR3 is 14 residues long.

The CDR3 loop is CASRLTGGETQYF. The chain uses TRBV7-2 and TRBJ2-5; the TRBD1 assignment by TCRdb is unverifiable without DNA. CDR1 and CDR2 (germline): SGHTA, FQGNSA. This CDR3 has 13 residues.

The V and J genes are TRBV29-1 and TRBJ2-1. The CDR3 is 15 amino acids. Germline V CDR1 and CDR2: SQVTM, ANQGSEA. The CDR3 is CSVVLLLSSYNEQFF.

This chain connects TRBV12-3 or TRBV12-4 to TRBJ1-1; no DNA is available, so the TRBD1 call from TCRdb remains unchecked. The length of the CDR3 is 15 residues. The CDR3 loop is CASSLTQGAKTEAFF.

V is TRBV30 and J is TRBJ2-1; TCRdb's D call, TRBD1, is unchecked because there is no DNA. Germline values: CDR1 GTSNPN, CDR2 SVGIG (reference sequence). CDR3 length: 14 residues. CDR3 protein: CAWSFWGRSNEQFF.

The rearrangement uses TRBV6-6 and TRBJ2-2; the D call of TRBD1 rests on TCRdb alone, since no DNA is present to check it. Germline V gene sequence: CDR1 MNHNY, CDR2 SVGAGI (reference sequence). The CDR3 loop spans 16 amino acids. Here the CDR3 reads CASSYRPGGNTGELFF.